The clone carrying this TCR beta chain showed up just once. Antigen specificity is unknown. The CDR3 totals 13 residues. V gave up 0 bases and J gave up 8 bases; unmatched junction bases: 5. Germline V CDR1 and CDR2: GTSNPN, SVGIG (reference sequence). As to treatment: oral pan-JAK inhibitor, 5-10 mg twice daily. PBMCs were stained for CD3, CD4 and CD8, and CD4+ and CD8+ T cells were sorted. Following extraction, RNA underwent reverse transcription to cDNA, which served as the sequencing template. Using immunoSEQ multiplex PCR, the repertoire was profiled, and TCRdb retains in-frame clones only, with some absent. The sample has 150,000 to 200,000 clones, around 60% seen once. This sample is part of a study of CD8+ T cells in alopecia areata. The study, taken as a whole, reports: Clonality in the scalp and expanded CD8+ clones ranked among the top 100 were significantly decreased by tofacitinib. Resident alphabeta T cells of normal skin are also sequenced in scalp samples.

Sequenced material: CD4+ T cells sorted from blood, taken around week 50, from a patient treated with tofacitinib. The clonotype originates from a human donor with alopecia areata. J is TRBJ2-5 and V is TRBV30, with 8 bases lining up with TRBD2. The CDR3, as DNA: TGTGCCTGGAGTGTTCGGGCGGGGGGAACCCAGTACTTC. It translates to CAWSVRAGGTQYF.